The 24 T cell receptor beta chains given below trace back to one sample, sequenced in a study of cytomegalovirus exposure and HLA in healthy donors. Primers included in the PCR were 60 Vbeta and 13 Jbeta primers. This table comes from immunoSEQ multiplex PCR, and its TCRdb copy is limited to in-frame clones, with some not included. There are 150,000 to 200,000 clones in the sample; over 65% occur only once, and 2.5% to 3.5% lies in the top ten. Material for sequencing was PBMCs. These receptors were obtained from a woman between 40 and 50 years old in good health and CMV-seropositive.

The rearrangement uses TRBV7-2 and TRBJ2-6; 7 nucleotides agree with TRBD1. The CDR3 loop spans 17 amino acids. The V and J ends lost 7 bases and 0 bases, in that order; junction bases with no gene match: 9. Per the germline V gene, CDR1 is SGHTA and CDR2 is FQGNSA. This chain's CDR3 is CASIHDRAGSGANVLTF. As DNA, the CDR3 is TGTGCCAGCATCCATGACAGGGCAGGCTCTGGGGCCAACGTCCTGACTTTC.

V usage is TRBV5-1 and J usage is TRBJ1-1, with 10 positions matching TRBD1. The CDR3 length is 15 residues. The ends lost 3 bases at V and 6 bases at J; junction bases unmatched: 8. Per the germline V gene, CDR1 is SGHRS and CDR2 is YFSETQ. The CDR3 region is CASSYTTGGTPEAFF. The CDR3, as DNA: TGCGCCAGCAGCTACACGACAGGGGGCACCCCTGAAGCTTTCTTT.

The V call is TRBV6-5, the J call TRBJ2-3; TRBD1 agrees at 9 bases. The V gene's germline CDR1 is MNHEY and CDR2 SVGAGI. The CDR3 extends over 15 amino acids. The V gene end was trimmed by 2 bases and the J gene end by 4 bases; junction bases not matched to a gene: 4. CDR3: CASSYPGQGADTQYF. CDR3 sequence (DNA): TGTGCCAGCAGTTACCCGGGACAGGGAGCAGATACGCAGTATTTT.

The gene calls are TRBV5-6 and TRBJ2-1, with D perhaps TRBD2 (6 bases). Germline lookup yields CDR1 SGHDT and CDR2 YYEEEE. V gave up 1 base and J gave up 8 bases, with 7 bases separating them. This CDR3 has 12 residues. For the CDR3, the DNA is TGTGCCAGCAGCTTGTGGGGGGATGAGCAGTTCTTC. It specifies CASSLWGDEQFF.

Only a few counts were recorded for this clone. The chain couples TRBV6-6 to TRBJ1-5; D unclear. The CDR3 totals 13 residues. Germline loops: CDR1 MNHNY, CDR2 SVGAGI (reference sequence). The V and J ends lost 11 bases and 9 bases respectively, with 20 bases between them. CDR3 DNA: TGTGCCTCCTGGGAGGGTGGCGGTTTGCCCCAGCATTTT. This translates into CASWEGGGLPQHF.

The chain is built from TRBV5-4 and TRBJ2-5, with no clear D. The last part of the DNA fits TRBJ2-7 better; the J call may be wrong. CDR3 length: 13 amino acids. Germline CDR1 and CDR2: SGHNT and YYREEE (reference sequence). The CDR3 DNA reads as TGTGCCAGCAGCTCCGACGGATACTACGAGCAGTACTTC. Encoded protein: CASSSDGYYEQYF.

This clone appeared a few times. Other nucleotide sequences from this sample produce the same CDR3. This chain uses TRBV10-3 with TRBJ1-1; 7 bases are shared with TRBD1. CDR1 is ENHRY, CDR2 SYGVKD, per germline. The J segment lost 4 bases and the V segment lost 4 bases, leaving 9 bases of the junction unmatched. This CDR3 is 15 amino acids long. The CDR3 DNA follows: TGTGCCATCAGTGGAGGGGGCGATCTCCGCACTGAAGCTTTCTTT. Amino acid sequence: CAISGGGDLRTEAFF.

This chain connects TRBV5-5 to TRBJ2-1, with TRBD1 matching 8 bases. Losses at the gene ends were 0 bases for V and 4 bases for J; bases not matched to a gene: 3. Germline assignment: CDR1 SGHKS and CDR2 YYEKEE (reference sequence). The CDR3 consists of 15 residues. DNA of the CDR3: TGTGCCAGCAGCTTGGAGCAGGGGGCTTACAATGAGCAGTTCTTC. Protein: CASSLEQGAYNEQFF.

CDR3 residues: CASTGASGSPSTDTQYF. The CDR3 bases are TGTGCCAGCACTGGGGCTAGCGGGAGTCCTAGCACAGATACGCAGTATTTT. The V call is TRBV2, the J call TRBJ2-3, with 10 bases lining up with TRBD2. V lost 7 bases to trimming and J lost 0 bases; unmatched junction nucleotides: 10. This CDR3 is 17 amino acids long. Germline V gene lookup returns CDR1 SNHLY and CDR2 FYNNEI.

This sequence joins TRBV18 and TRBJ1-2; tentative D call: TRBD1 (5 bases). V was pared by 2 bases and J by 5 bases, with 9 bases between. Germline V lookup: CDR1 KGHSH, CDR2 LQKENI. The CDR3 extends over 13 amino acids. Written as DNA, the CDR3 is TGTGCCAGCTCACCAGACAGAGTTTATGGCTACACCTTC. Protein sequence: CASSPDRVYGYTF.

This clone was counted many times. This chain connects TRBV28 to TRBJ1-4; the D is unclear. This CDR3 spans 13 amino acids. The germline gives CDR1 MDHEN, CDR2 SYDVKM. Trimming left V 5 bases short and J 6 bases short, with 10 bases between. Here the CDR3 reads CASSGPTHEKLFF. CDR3 sequence (DNA): TGTGCCAGCAGTGGGCCTACTCATGAAAAACTGTTTTTT. Using reference TRBV28 and TRBJ1-4 for the parts outside the CDR3, the full variable domain is DVKVTQSSRYLVKRTGEKVFLECVQDMDHENMFWYRQDPGLGLRLIYFSYDVKMKEKGDIPEGYSVSREKKERFSLILESASTNQTSMYLCASSGPTHEKLFFGSGTQLSVL.

The chain has TRBV11-1 and TRBJ1-4; D gene uncertain. This CDR3 spans 15 amino acids. V was cut by 5 bases and J by 2 bases, with 12 bases left in between. Germline CDR1 is SGHAT and CDR2 is FQDESV (reference sequence). DNA for the CDR3: TGTGCCAGCAGCCTTGGTACAGCTACTAATGAAAAACTGTTTTTT. Translated, it gives CASSLGTATNEKLFF.

In the case of this clone: Its ends do not fully match the called genes, so a read error is possible. This chain joins TRBV6-1 and TRBJ1-1, with D possibly being TRBD1 (6 bases). Germline CDR1 MNHNS, CDR2 SASEGT. The CDR3 has 15 residues. CDR3: CASSEAGTSNTEAFF. CDR3 in DNA: TGTGCCAGCAGCGAAGCCGGGACATCGAACACTGAAGCTTTCTTT.

CDR3 amino acids: CASGLVLGTGLGNQPQHF. CDR3 nucleotide sequence: TGTGCTAGTGGTTTGGTACTAGGGACAGGGCTCGGTAATCAGCCCCAGCATTTT. The chain recombines TRBV12-5 with TRBJ1-5, with 9 bases lining up with TRBD1. The CDR3 spans 18 residues. Unmatched junction bases numbered 10, after V lost 0 bases and J lost 4 bases. CDR1 and CDR2 (germline): LGHNT, FRNRAP.

The chain combines TRBV11-2 with TRBJ2-7; 9 nucleotides align to TRBD1. The CDR3 consists of 14 residues. The trim removed 3 bases at V and 0 bases at J, leaving 0 bases unmatched. Germline V CDR1 and CDR2: SGHAT, FQNNGV. CDR3 coding DNA: TGTGCCAGCAGCTTGACAGGGGGCTCCTACGAGCAGTACTTC. It yields the protein CASSLTGGSYEQYF.

The CDR3 spells CASKGGTASTENTEAFF. CDR3 nucleotide sequence: TGCGCCAGCAAAGGGGGGACAGCGTCAACCGAGAACACTGAAGCTTTCTTT. The chain carries TRBV4-3 and TRBJ1-1; 7 bases fit TRBD1. V gave up 7 bases and J gave up 1 base; unmatched junction bases: 15. CDR3 length: 17 residues. Germline lookup yields CDR1 LGHNA and CDR2 YSLEER.

This clone was seen a handful of times. The V call is TRBV2, the J call TRBJ2-2, with 8 bases fitting TRBD2. Germline V gene data show CDR1 as SNHLY and CDR2 as FYNNEI. J was trimmed by 2 bases and V by 6 bases; bases with no gene match: 14. The CDR3 totals 18 residues. The chain's CDR3 is CASSAGTRSAVNTGELFF. The CDR3 DNA sequence: TGTGCCAGCAGCGCCGGGACTAGATCGGCGGTTAACACCGGGGAGCTGTTTTTT.

This clone was detected only a few times. The V gene is TRBV18, the J gene TRBJ2-7, with 7 bases lining up with TRBD2. V was pared by 0 bases and J by 3 bases, with 8 bases of the junction left unmatched. Per germline, CDR1 KGHSH and CDR2 LQKENI. The CDR3 extends over 16 amino acids. This chain's CDR3 is CASSPPGSSGYYEQYF. The CDR3 DNA reads TGTGCCAGCTCACCACCTGGTTCTAGCGGATACTACGAGCAGTACTTC.

The chain uses TRBV5-6 and TRBJ2-3, with D maybe TRBD2 (5 bases). The CDR3 has 15 residues. Trimming removed 3 bases at V and 0 bases at J, with 11 bases between. CDR1 and CDR2 (germline): SGHDT, YYEEEE. CDR3 sequence: CASSWETSSTDTQYF. The CDR3 DNA reads as TGTGCCAGCAGCTGGGAGACCTCTAGCACAGATACGCAGTATTTT. Full variable domain (rest looked up from reference TRBV5-6 and TRBJ2-3): DAGVTQSPTHLIKTRGQQVTLRCSPKSGHDTVSWYQQALGQGPQFIFQYYEEEERQRGNFPDRFSGHQFPNYSSELNVNALLLGDSALYLCASSWETSSTDTQYFGPGTRLTVL.

V is TRBV18 and J is TRBJ2-1, with unresolved D. Germline loops: CDR1 KGHSH, CDR2 LQKENI. The CDR3 contains 12 residues. Deletions cut 5 bases from V and 3 bases from J, with 5 bases between. The CDR3 protein is CASSGSYNEQFF. The CDR3 DNA sequence: TGTGCCAGCTCAGGTAGCTACAATGAGCAGTTCTTC.

The chain has TRBV7-9 and TRBJ2-5; TRBD1 aligns across 9 bases. The CDR3 consists of 15 residues. Germline assignment: CDR1 SEHNR and CDR2 FQNEAQ (reference sequence). The trim removed 7 bases at V and 2 bases at J, leaving 8 bases unmatched. Here the CDR3 DNA reads TGTGCCAGCACCCGGACAGGGGCCCTGCAAGAGACCCAGTACTTC. This encodes CASTRTGALQETQYF.

V is TRBV18 and J is TRBJ2-5; D perhaps matches TRBD1 (6 bases). Germline V gives CDR1 KGHSH, CDR2 LQKENI. The germline V and J ends were trimmed by 6 bases and 3 bases, with 14 bases remaining between them. The CDR3 length is 14 residues. CDR3 in amino acids: CASSQRQEEETQYF. The CDR3 DNA is TGTGCCAGCTCTCAAAGACAGGAGGAAGAGACCCAGTACTTC.

The chain uses TRBV11-2 and TRBJ2-2, with TRBD2 matching 8 bases. Per the germline V gene, CDR1 is SGHAT and CDR2 is FQNNGV. Trimming removed 2 bases from V and 0 bases from J; junction bases left unmatched: 2. The CDR3 contains 16 residues. In nucleotides, the CDR3 is TGTGCCAGCAGCTTAATGACTAGCGCGAACACCGGGGAGCTGTTTTTT. It is translated as CASSLMTSANTGELFF.

The chain combines TRBV5-6 with TRBJ2-5; 7 bases are shared with TRBD2. CDR1 is SGHDT, CDR2 YYEEEE, per germline. CDR3 size: 14 residues. Trimming cost V 4 bases and J 5 bases; bases outside gene matches: 8. The CDR3 protein is CASSIGGGSETQYF. CDR3 nucleotides: TGTGCCAGCAGCATTGGGGGGGGGTCTGAGACCCAGTACTTC.